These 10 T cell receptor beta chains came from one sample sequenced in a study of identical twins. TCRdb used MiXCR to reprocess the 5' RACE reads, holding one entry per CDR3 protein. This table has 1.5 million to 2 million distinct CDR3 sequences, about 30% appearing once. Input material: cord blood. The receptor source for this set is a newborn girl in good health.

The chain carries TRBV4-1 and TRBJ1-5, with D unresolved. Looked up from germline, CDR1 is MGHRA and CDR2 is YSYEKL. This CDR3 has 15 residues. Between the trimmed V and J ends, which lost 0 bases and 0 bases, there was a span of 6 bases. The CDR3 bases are TGCGCCAGCAGCCAAGATCTTGTTAGCAATCAGCCCCAGCATTTT. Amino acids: CASSQDLVSNQPQHF.

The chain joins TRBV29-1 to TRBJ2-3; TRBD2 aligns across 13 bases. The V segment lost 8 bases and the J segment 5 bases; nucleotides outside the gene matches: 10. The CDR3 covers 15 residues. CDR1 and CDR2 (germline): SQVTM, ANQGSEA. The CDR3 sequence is CSSAGTSGNEDTQYF. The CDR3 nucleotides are TGCAGCTCCGCCGGGACTAGCGGGAACGAAGATACGCAGTATTTT.

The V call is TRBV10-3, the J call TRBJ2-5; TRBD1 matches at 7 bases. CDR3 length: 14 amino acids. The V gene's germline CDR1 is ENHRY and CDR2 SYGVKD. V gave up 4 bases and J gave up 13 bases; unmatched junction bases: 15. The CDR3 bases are TGTGCCATCAGTGGTACACAGGGGAACAGGTTAGGGTACTTC. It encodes CAISGTQGNRLGYF.

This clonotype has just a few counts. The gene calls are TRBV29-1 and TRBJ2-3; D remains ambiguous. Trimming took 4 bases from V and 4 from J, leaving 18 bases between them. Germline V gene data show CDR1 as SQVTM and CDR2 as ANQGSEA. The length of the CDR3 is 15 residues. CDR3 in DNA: TGCAGCGTTGTACCTTATGTCGATTTCCCAGATACGCAGTATTTT. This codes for CSVVPYVDFPDTQYF.

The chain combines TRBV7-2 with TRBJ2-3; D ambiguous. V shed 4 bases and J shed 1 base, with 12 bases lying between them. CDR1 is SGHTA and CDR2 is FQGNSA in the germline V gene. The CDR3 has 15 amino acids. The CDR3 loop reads CASSSIRLRTDTQYF. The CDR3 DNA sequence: TGTGCCAGCAGCTCGATCCGACTCCGCACAGATACGCAGTATTTT.

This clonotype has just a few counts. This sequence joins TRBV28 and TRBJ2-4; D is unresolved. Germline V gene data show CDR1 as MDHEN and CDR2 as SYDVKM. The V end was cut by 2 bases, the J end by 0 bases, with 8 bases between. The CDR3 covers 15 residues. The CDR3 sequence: CASSLVGKAKNIQYF. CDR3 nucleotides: TGTGCCAGCAGTTTAGTAGGGAAAGCCAAAAACATTCAGTACTTC.

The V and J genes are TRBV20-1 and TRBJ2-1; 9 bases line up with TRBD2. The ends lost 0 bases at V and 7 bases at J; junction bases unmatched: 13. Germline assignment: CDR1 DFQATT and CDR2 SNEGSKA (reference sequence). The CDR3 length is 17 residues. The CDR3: CSARDPGGGRGLNEQFF. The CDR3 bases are TGCAGTGCTAGAGACCCGGGAGGCGGGAGGGGTTTGAATGAGCAGTTCTTC.

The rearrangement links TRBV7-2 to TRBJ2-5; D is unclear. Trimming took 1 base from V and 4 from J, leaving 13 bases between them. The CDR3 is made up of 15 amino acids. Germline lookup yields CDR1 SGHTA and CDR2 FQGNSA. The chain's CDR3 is CASSLGSGLPETQYF. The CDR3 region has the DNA TGTGCCAGCAGCTTAGGTTCCGGCCTTCCAGAGACCCAGTACTTC. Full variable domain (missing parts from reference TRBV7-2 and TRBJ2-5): GAGVSQSPSNKVTEKGKDVELRCDPISGHTALYWYRQSLGQGLEFLIYFQGNSAPDKSGLPSDRFSAERTGGSVSTLTIQRTQQEDSAVYLCASSLGSGLPETQYFGPGTRLLVL.

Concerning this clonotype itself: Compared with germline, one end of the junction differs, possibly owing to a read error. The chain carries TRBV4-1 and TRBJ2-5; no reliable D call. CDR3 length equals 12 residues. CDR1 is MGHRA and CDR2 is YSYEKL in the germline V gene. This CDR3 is CASIQVGETQYF. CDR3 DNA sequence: TGCGCCAGCATCCAAGTGGGAGAGACCCAGTACTTC.

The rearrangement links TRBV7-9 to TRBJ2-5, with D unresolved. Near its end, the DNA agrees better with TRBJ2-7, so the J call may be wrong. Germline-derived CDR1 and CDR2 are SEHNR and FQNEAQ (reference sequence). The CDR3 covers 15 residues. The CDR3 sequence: CASSLEVGGAYEQYF. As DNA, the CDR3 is TGTGCCAGCAGCTTAGAAGTGGGCGGTGCCTACGAGCAGTACTTC.